This passage covers 26 T cell receptor beta chains from one sample sequenced in a study of T cells in Graves' hyperthyroidism and ophthalmopathy. TCR beta CDR3 regions were amplified from RNA transcripts. In the first-round RT-PCR of the TCR CDR3, the HTBI primer set was used. Using its own MiXCR run on the multiplex PCR reads, TCRdb lists one record per CDR3 protein. The table shows hundreds of thousands of distinct CDR3 sequences, with 15% to 19% occurring only once. Sequenced material: blood. The receptor set was obtained from a woman in her late teens or twenties with Graves' hyperthyroidism that later progressed to Graves' ophthalmopathy.

This clonotype was picked up many times. This chain joins TRBV10-2 and TRBJ2-7, with D tentatively TRBD2 (5 bases). This CDR3 region has 16 residues. Germline-derived CDR1 and CDR2 are WSHSY and SAAADI. The ends were cut back, 0 bases at V and 2 bases at J, with 14 bases in the middle. The CDR3 spells CASSESGLAFPYEQYF. The CDR3 nucleotides are TGCGCCAGCAGTGAGTCGGGCCTAGCCTTCCCCTACGAGCAGTACTTC.

In its sample, this clonotype was seen many times. The chain employs TRBV2 and TRBJ2-7, with D possibly being TRBD2 (7 bases). This CDR3 has 15 amino acids. Deletions cut 7 bases from V and 3 bases from J, with 19 bases between. Germline loops: CDR1 SNHLY, CDR2 FYNNEI. CDR3 in DNA: TGTGCCAGCACCGGAGGGGGGGACGGAGTCTACGAGCAGTACTTC. Translation gives CASTGGGDGVYEQYF.

The rearrangement uses TRBV10-3 and TRBJ2-4; D is possibly TRBD1 (5 bases). The V end was cut by 0 bases, the J end by 12 bases, with 9 bases between. CDR1 ENHRY and CDR2 SYGVKD come from the germline V gene. CDR3 length: 12 amino acids. The CDR3 here is CAISESTTAQYF. The CDR3 region has the DNA TGTGCCATCAGTGAGTCGACGACAGCTCAGTACTTC.

There are many counts of this clonotype. The chain couples TRBV20-1 to TRBJ2-5, with D tentatively TRBD1 or TRBD2 (5 bases each). Germline loops: CDR1 DFQATT, CDR2 SNEGSKA (reference sequence). This CDR3 spans 15 amino acids. V shed 3 bases and J shed 5 bases, with 19 bases lying between them. DNA of the CDR3: TGCAGTGCTAGTATTCCCGGGACCCACTCGGAGACCCAGTACTTC. This gives the protein CSASIPGTHSETQYF.

To note about this clonotype: A much larger clone lies a single base off, so this may be a read error. The chain joins TRBV20-1 to TRBJ1-1; D call uncertain. The CDR3 totals 13 residues. Germline values: CDR1 DFQATT, CDR2 SNEGSKA (reference sequence). The CDR3, as DNA: TGCAGTGCTAGAGAGTCGGGGAACACTGAAGTTTTCTTT. Translating gives CSARESGNTEVFF.

Ten or more counts support this clonotype. The J gene is TRBJ1-1, the V gene TRBV29-1, with 7 bases aligning to TRBD1. The trim removed 4 bases at V and 4 bases at J, leaving 12 bases unmatched. The CDR3 contains 15 residues. Germline V gene sequence: CDR1 SQVTM, CDR2 ANQGSEA. The chain's CDR3 is CSVVMTLSGGTEAFF. In nucleotides, the CDR3 is TGCAGCGTTGTTATGACTCTATCAGGGGGCACTGAAGCTTTCTTT.

This clonotype was counted at least ten times. This chain links TRBV2 with TRBJ1-2, with D possibly being TRBD1 (6 bases). The V gene lost 6 bases and the J gene lost 5 bases, with 10 bases spanning the gap. The germline V gene encodes CDR1 SNHLY and CDR2 FYNNEI. This CDR3 has 12 residues. The CDR3 sequence is CASSQGGYGYTF. The CDR3 bases are TGTGCCAGCAGCCAAGGGGGGTATGGCTACACCTTC.

Regarding this clonotype: Mismatch with germline at one junction end may stem from a read error. The rearrangement joins TRBV7-7 to TRBJ2-1; 8 nucleotides agree with TRBD2. There are 17 residues in the CDR3. Germline V gene sequence: CDR1 SSHAT, CDR2 FNYEAQ (reference sequence). CDR3 DNA sequence: TGTGCTAGCAGCCCACACCTGGGGGTAGCGGGGTACAATGAGCAGTTCTTC. It codes for CASSPHLGVAGYNEQFF.

The table lists this clonotype with many counts. The chain couples TRBV5-1 to TRBJ2-7; D possibly corresponds to TRBD2 (5 bases). The CDR3 runs to 12 residues. From germline, CDR1 is SGHRS and CDR2 YFSETQ. The ends were cut back, 0 bases at V and 6 bases at J, with 7 bases in the middle. Here the CDR3 reads CASSLGEREQYF. In DNA, the CDR3 is TGCGCCAGCAGCTTGGGGGAGCGCGAGCAGTACTTC.

This clonotype was observed at least ten times. This chain uses TRBV6-2 or TRBV6-3 with TRBJ2-1; D ambiguous. Germline CDR1 and CDR2: MNHEY and SVGEGT. The CDR3 spans 16 residues. V was pared by 4 bases and J by 3 bases, with 16 bases between. The CDR3 sequence: CASSSTVQYLYNEQFF. The CDR3 nucleotides are TGTGCCAGCAGTTCTACGGTACAGTATCTCTACAATGAGCAGTTCTTC.

The chain uses TRBV18 and TRBJ2-7; D is possibly TRBD1 or TRBD2 (5 bases each). The CDR3 runs to 14 residues. V was pared by 3 bases and J by 3 bases, with 12 bases between. From germline, CDR1 is KGHSH and CDR2 LQKENI. The CDR3 reads CASSPPGTFYEQYF. DNA of the CDR3: TGTGCCAGCTCACCGCCCGGGACGTTCTACGAGCAGTACTTC.

This clonotype was observed many times. V is TRBV30 and J is TRBJ2-3, with 10 bases aligning to TRBD2. The length of the CDR3 is 14 residues. The V gene end was trimmed by 0 bases and the J gene end by 6 bases; junction bases not matched to a gene: 3. The germline CDR1 and CDR2 sequences are GTSNPN and SVGIG (reference sequence). This CDR3 is CAWSVLAGTDTQYF. CDR3 DNA: TGTGCCTGGAGTGTACTAGCGGGAACGGATACGCAGTATTTT.

This clonotype appeared a few times. The rearrangement links TRBV7-9 to TRBJ2-7, with 7 bases lining up with TRBD2. This CDR3 is built from 14 residues. With 10 bases clipped from V and 2 bases from J, the junction kept 11 bases outside the gene matches. Germline lookup yields CDR1 SEHNR and CDR2 FQNEAQ (reference sequence). The CDR3 DNA reads TGTGCCATCTCGAGCGGGGCTGGTCCCTACGAGCAGTACTTC. Translated: CAISSGAGPYEQYF.

The chain links TRBV6-1 to TRBJ2-1, with TRBD2 matching over 7 bases. V was clipped by 1 base and J by 6 bases; unmatched bases: 6. The CDR3 has 15 residues. From germline, CDR1 is MNHNS and CDR2 SASEGT. The CDR3 DNA is TGTGCCAGCAGTGAAGAAGAGGGAGGGACCAATGAGCAGTTCTTC. It yields the protein CASSEEEGGTNEQFF.

This clonotype was found a few times. This CDR3 reads CAWSTGQGNYGYTF. The DNA of the CDR3 is TGTGCCTGGAGCACGGGACAGGGGAACTATGGCTACACCTTC. The V call is TRBV30, the J call TRBJ1-2; 10 positions agree with TRBD1. Looked up from germline, CDR1 is GTSNPN and CDR2 is SVGIG (reference sequence). The trim removed 3 bases at V and 2 bases at J, leaving 3 bases unmatched. CDR3 length: 14 residues.

This clonotype was counted at least ten times. The rearrangement uses TRBV7-9 and TRBJ2-3; D is uncertain. Trimming took 5 bases from V and 3 from J, leaving 6 bases between them. The germline gives CDR1 SEHNR, CDR2 FQNEAQ (reference sequence). This CDR3 contains 12 residues. CDR3 DNA: TGTGCCAGCAGCGCTGGGACAGATACGCAGTATTTT. It is translated as CASSAGTDTQYF.

This clonotype was seen at least ten times. The chain is built from TRBV27 and TRBJ2-7, with D maybe TRBD1 (6 bases). Germline V gene sequence: CDR1 MNHEY, CDR2 SMNVEV (reference sequence). V lost 0 bases and J 0 bases, leaving 9 bases between the germline ends. This CDR3 is built from 15 residues. The chain's CDR3 is CASSLSGDNSYEQYF. As DNA, the CDR3 is TGTGCCAGCAGTTTATCGGGGGACAACTCCTACGAGCAGTACTTC.

This clonotype was seen many times. For the CDR3, the DNA is TGTGCCAGCAGCTTACTAGCGGGAGGAGCCTACGAGCAGTACTTC. This sequence encodes CASSLLAGGAYEQYF. This chain joins TRBV7-2 and TRBJ2-7, with TRBD2 matching over 11 bases. This CDR3 has 15 residues. Germline CDR1 SGHTA, CDR2 FQGNSA. V gave up 2 bases and J gave up 2 bases; unmatched junction bases: 2.

To note about this clonotype: Just one base apart from a much larger clone, this may be a read error. The genes are TRBV7-9 and TRBJ2-7; D not certain. Trimming shortened V by 2 bases and J by 4 bases, and 12 bases separated the two germline ends. The germline gives CDR1 SEHNR, CDR2 FQNEAQ (reference sequence). This CDR3 spans 14 amino acids. CDR3 DNA sequence: TGTGCCAGCAGCTTAAGGTGGAAACCGTACGAGCAGTACTTC. Protein sequence: CASSLRWKPYEQYF.

Ten or more counts support this clonotype. The gene calls are TRBV27 and TRBJ2-1; 7 nucleotides align to TRBD2. The V and J ends lost 5 bases and 8 bases, in that order; junction bases with no gene match: 18. CDR1 and CDR2 from the germline V gene are MNHEY and SMNVEV (reference sequence). CDR3 length equals 17 residues. CDR3 sequence reads: CASSTLVRDYEVDEQFF. CDR3 DNA: TGTGCCAGCAGTACCCTTGTCCGGGACTATGAGGTCGATGAGCAGTTCTTC.

The chain combines TRBV9 with TRBJ1-1; D remains unclear. Trimming stripped 2 bases from V and 4 bases from J, with 9 bases between. This CDR3 comprises 13 residues. CDR1 is SGDLS and CDR2 is YYNGEE in the germline V gene. CDR3 DNA sequence: TGTGCCAGCAGCGTCGTGGGGAGCACTGAAGCTTTCTTT. This codes for CASSVVGSTEAFF.

The chain employs TRBV20-1 and TRBJ2-2; 10 nucleotides agree with TRBD1. The CDR3 contains 15 residues. V lost 3 bases and J lost 6; bases outside the gene matches: 7. The germline V gene encodes CDR1 DFQATT and CDR2 SNEGSKA (reference sequence). CDR3: CSASSSDRGSGELFF. In DNA, the CDR3 is TGCAGTGCTAGTTCGTCGGACAGGGGGTCCGGGGAGCTGTTTTTT.

There are many counts of this clonotype. The chain employs TRBV9 and TRBJ2-3; TRBD2 agrees at 7 bases. Germline loops: CDR1 SGDLS, CDR2 YYNGEE. V lost 3 bases to trimming and J lost 5 bases; unmatched junction nucleotides: 6. The length of the CDR3 is 14 residues. The CDR3 DNA reads TGTGCCAGCAGCGCCCTTGGGGGGGTAGATACGCAGTATTTT. This sequence encodes CASSALGGVDTQYF.

This clonotype was seen many times. The chain is built from TRBV7-8 and TRBJ1-5; D not resolved. V lost 1 base and J 4 bases, leaving 8 bases between the germline ends. This CDR3 is built from 14 residues. Germline V gene sequence: CDR1 SGHVS, CDR2 FQNEAQ. The CDR3 sequence is CASSLGGKNQPQHF. In DNA form, the CDR3 reads TGTGCCAGCAGCTTAGGAGGGAAGAATCAGCCCCAGCATTTT.

Only a few counts were recorded for this clonotype. One end of the junction fails to match germline, which may point to a read error. V usage is TRBV5-6 and J usage is TRBJ1-2; 9 bases are shared with TRBD1. Germline V gene data show CDR1 as SGHDT and CDR2 as YYEEEE. The CDR3 length is 15 residues. The CDR3 nucleotides read TGTGCCAGCAGCTTGGAGACAGGGGGAAACTATAGCTACACCTTC. Its protein is CASSLETGGNYSYTF. Together with reference TRBV5-6 and TRBJ1-2, the CDR3 gives the full variable domain: DAGVTQSPTHLIKTRGQQVTLRCSPKSGHDTVSWYQQALGQGPQFIFQYYEEEERQRGNFPDRFSGHQFPNYSSELNVNALLLGDSALYLCASSLETGGNYSYTFGSGTRLTVV.

This clonotype was counted many times. The chain carries TRBV7-2 and TRBJ2-7, with D possibly matching TRBD2 (7 bases). V was pared by 5 bases and J by 0 bases, with 20 bases between. The CDR3 has 17 residues. Germline V gene data show CDR1 as SGHTA and CDR2 as FQGNSA. CDR3 sequence (DNA): TGTGCCAGCAGCGGGGGGGGGCTAGCGTCTAGCTCCTACGAGCAGTACTTC. It translates to CASSGGGLASSSYEQYF. The entire variable domain, with the rest obtained from reference TRBV7-2 and TRBJ2-7, is as follows: GAGVSQSPSNKVTEKGKDVELRCDPISGHTALYWYRQSLGQGLEFLIYFQGNSAPDKSGLPSDRFSAERTGGSVSTLTIQRTQQEDSAVYLCASSGGGLASSSYEQYFGPGTRLTVT.